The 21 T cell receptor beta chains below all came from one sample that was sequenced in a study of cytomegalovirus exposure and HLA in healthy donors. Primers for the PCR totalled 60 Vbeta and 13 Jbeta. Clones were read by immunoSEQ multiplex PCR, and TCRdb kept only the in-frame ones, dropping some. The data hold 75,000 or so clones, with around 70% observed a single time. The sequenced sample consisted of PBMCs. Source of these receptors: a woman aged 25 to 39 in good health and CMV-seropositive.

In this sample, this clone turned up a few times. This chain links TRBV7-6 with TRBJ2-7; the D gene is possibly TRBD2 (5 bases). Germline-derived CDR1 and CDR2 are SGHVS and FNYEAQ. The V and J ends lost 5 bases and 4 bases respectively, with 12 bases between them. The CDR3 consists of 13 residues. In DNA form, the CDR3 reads TGTGCCAGCAGCGGGGAACTAGGGTACGAGCAGTACTTC. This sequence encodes CASSGELGYEQYF.

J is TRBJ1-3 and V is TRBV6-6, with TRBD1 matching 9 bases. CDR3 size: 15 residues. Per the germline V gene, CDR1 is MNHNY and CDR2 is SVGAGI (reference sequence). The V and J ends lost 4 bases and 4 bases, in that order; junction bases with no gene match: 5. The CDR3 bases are TGTGCCAGCAGTTTCCGGGACAGGGAGGGAAACACCATATATTTT. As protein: CASSFRDREGNTIYF.

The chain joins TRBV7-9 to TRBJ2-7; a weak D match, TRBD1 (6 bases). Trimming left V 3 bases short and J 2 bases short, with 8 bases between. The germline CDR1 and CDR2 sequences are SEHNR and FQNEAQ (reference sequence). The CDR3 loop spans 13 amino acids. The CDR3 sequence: CASSLGHPYEQYF. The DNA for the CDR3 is TGTGCCAGCAGCTTGGGACACCCCTACGAGCAGTACTTC.

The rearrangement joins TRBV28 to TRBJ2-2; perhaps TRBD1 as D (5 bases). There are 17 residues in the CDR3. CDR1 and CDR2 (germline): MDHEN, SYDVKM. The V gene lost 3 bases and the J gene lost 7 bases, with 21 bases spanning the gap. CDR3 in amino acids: CASSLSVGAFGSGELFF. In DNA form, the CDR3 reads TGTGCCAGCAGTTTGTCGGTTGGGGCTTTTGGAAGCGGGGAGCTGTTTTTT.

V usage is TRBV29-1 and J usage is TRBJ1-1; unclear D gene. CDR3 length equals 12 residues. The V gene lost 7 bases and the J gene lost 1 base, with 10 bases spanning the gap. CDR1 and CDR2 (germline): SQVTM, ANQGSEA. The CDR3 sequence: CSGSAGNTEAFF. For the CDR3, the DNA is TGCAGCGGGTCAGCAGGGAACACTGAAGCTTTCTTT. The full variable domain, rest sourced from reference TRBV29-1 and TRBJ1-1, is SAVISQKPSRDICQRGTSLTIQCQVDSQVTMMFWYRQQPGQSLTLIATANQGSEATYESGFVIDKFPISRPNLTFSTLTVSNMSPEDSSIYLCSGSAGNTEAFFGQGTRLTVV.

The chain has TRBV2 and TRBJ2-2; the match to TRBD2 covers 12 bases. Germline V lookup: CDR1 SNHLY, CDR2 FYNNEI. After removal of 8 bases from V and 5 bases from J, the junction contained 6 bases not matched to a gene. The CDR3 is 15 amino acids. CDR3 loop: CASRGLAGSTGELFF. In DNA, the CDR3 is TGTGCCAGCCGTGGACTAGCGGGAAGTACCGGGGAGCTGTTTTTT. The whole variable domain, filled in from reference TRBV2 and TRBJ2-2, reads EPEVTQTPSHQVTQMGQEVILRCVPISNHLYFYWYRQILGQKVEFLVSFYNNEISEKSEIFDDQFSVERPDGSNFTLKIRSTKLEDSAMYFCASRGLAGSTGELFFGEGSRLTVL.

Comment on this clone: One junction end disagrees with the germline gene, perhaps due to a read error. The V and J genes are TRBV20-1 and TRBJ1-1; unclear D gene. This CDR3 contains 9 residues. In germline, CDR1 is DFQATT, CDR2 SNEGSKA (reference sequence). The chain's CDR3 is CSARVSGNF. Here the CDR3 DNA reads TGCAGTGCTAGGGTATCAGGAAACTTT.

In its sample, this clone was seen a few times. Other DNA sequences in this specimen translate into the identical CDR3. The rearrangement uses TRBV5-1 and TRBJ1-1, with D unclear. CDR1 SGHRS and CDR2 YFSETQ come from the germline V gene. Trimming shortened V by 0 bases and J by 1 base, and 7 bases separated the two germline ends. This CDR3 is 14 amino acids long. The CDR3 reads CASSLEGGNTEAFF. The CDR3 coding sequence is TGCGCCAGCAGCTTGGAGGGAGGGAACACTGAAGCTTTCTTT.

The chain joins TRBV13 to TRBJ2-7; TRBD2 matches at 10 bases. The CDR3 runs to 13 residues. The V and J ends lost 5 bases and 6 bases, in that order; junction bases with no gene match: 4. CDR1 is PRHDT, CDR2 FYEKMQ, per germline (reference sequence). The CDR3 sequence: CASSPGLAFEQYF. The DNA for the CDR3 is TGTGCCAGCAGCCCGGGACTAGCGTTCGAGCAGTACTTC.

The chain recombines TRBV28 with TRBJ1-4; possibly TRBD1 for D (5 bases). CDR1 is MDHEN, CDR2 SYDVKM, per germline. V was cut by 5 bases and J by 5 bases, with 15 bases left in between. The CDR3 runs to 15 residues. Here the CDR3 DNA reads TGTGCCAGCAGTAAGGGAGGGGAATTAAATGAAAAACTGTTTTTT. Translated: CASSKGGELNEKLFF. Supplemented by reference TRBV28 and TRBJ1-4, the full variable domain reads DVKVTQSSRYLVKRTGEKVFLECVQDMDHENMFWYRQDPGLGLRLIYFSYDVKMKEKGDIPEGYSVSREKKERFSLILESASTNQTSMYLCASSKGGELNEKLFFGSGTQLSVL.

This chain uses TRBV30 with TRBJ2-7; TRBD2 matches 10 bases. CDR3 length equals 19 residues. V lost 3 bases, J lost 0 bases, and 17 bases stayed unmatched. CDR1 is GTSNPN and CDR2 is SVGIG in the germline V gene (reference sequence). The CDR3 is CAWRRTPTSAGGVSYEQYF. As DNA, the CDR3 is TGTGCCTGGAGGAGGACACCAACCTCAGCGGGAGGGGTCTCCTACGAGCAGTACTTC. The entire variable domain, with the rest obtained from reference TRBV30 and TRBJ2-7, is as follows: SQTIHQWPATLVQPVGSPLSLECTVEGTSNPNLYWYRQAAGRGLQLLFYSVGIGQISSEVPQNLSASRPQDRQFILSSKKLLLSDSGFYLCAWRRTPTSAGGVSYEQYFGPGTRLTVT.

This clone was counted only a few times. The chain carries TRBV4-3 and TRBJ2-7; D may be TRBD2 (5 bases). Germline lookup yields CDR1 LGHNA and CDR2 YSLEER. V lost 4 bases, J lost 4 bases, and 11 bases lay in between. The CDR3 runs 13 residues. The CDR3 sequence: CASSRLAGYEQYF. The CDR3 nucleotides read TGCGCCAGCAGCCGGCTAGCAGGTTACGAGCAGTACTTC.

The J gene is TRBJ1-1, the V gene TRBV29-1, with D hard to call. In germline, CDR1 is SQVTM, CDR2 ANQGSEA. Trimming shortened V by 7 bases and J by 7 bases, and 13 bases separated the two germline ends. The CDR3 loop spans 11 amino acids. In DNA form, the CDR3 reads TGCAGCGCTTCCGGAGGGCTTGAAGCTTTCTTT. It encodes CSASGGLEAFF. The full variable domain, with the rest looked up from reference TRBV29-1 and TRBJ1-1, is SAVISQKPSRDICQRGTSLTIQCQVDSQVTMMFWYRQQPGQSLTLIATANQGSEATYESGFVIDKFPISRPNLTFSTLTVSNMSPEDSSIYLCSASGGLEAFFGQGTRLTVV.

CDR3 DNA sequence: TGCGCCAGCAGCCAAGAGAAGCGGTTGGTTGGCACTGAAGCTTTCTTT. As protein: CASSQEKRLVGTEAFF. This chain uses TRBV4-1 with TRBJ1-1; D is undetermined. V was pared by 0 bases and J by 4 bases, with 15 bases between. Looked up from germline, CDR1 is MGHRA and CDR2 is YSYEKL. CDR3 size: 16 residues.

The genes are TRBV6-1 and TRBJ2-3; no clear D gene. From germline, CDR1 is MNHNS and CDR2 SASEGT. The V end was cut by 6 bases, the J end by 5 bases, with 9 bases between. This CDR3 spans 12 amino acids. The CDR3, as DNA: TGTGCCAGCAGCCTTTACAAAGATACGCAGTATTTT. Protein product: CASSLYKDTQYF.

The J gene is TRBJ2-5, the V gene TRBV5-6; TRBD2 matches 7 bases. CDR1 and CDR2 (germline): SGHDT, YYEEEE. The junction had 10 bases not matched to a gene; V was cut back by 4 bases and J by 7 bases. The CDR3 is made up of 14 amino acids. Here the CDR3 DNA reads TGTGCCAGCAGCACCCGGGACTATTCAGCGACCCAGTACTTC. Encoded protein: CASSTRDYSATQYF. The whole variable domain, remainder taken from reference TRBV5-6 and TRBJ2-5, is DAGVTQSPTHLIKTRGQQVTLRCSPKSGHDTVSWYQQALGQGPQFIFQYYEEEERQRGNFPDRFSGHQFPNYSSELNVNALLLGDSALYLCASSTRDYSATQYFGPGTRLLVL.

This chain's CDR3 is CASSVGGDYGYTF. The CDR3 DNA reads as TGTGCCAGCAGCGTGGGGGGAGACTATGGCTACACCTTC. The chain carries TRBV9 and TRBJ1-2, with D possibly TRBD1 on 5 matching bases. The CDR3 length is 13 residues. Per germline, CDR1 SGDLS and CDR2 YYNGEE. The V and J ends lost 2 bases and 3 bases respectively, with 8 bases between them.

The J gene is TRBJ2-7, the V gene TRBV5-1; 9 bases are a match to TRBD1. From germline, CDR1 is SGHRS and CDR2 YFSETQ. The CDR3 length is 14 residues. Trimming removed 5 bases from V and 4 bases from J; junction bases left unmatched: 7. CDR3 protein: CASRWGTGPYEQYF. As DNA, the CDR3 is TGCGCCAGCAGATGGGGGACAGGGCCTTACGAGCAGTACTTC.

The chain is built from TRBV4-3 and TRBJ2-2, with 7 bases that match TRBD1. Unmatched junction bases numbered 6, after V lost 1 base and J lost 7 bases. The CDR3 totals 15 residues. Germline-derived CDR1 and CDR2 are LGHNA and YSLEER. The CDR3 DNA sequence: TGCGCCAGCAGCCAAGCCTTCCGGGACAGCGGGGAGCTGTTTTTT. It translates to CASSQAFRDSGELFF.

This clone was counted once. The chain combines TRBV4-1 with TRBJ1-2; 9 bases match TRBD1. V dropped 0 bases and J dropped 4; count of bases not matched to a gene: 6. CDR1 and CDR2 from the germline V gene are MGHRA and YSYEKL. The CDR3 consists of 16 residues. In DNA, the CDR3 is TGCGCCAGCAGCCAAGACCCCAACAGGGGGCTCTATGGCTACACCTTC. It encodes CASSQDPNRGLYGYTF.

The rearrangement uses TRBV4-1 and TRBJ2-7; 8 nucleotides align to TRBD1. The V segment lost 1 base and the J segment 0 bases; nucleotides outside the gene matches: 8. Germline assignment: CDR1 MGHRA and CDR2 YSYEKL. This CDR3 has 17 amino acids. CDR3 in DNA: TGCGCCAGCAGCCAAGGCCGGACAGGGCGAAACTCCTACGAGCAGTACTTC. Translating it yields CASSQGRTGRNSYEQYF.